The 8 T cell receptor beta chains reported below all come from one sample, sequenced in a study of control samples from healthy donors and cancer patients. Clones were read by immunoSEQ multiplex PCR, and TCRdb kept only the in-frame ones, dropping some. The repertoire holds more than 120,000 clones, with 91% as singletons. Sequences were obtained from blood. The origin of the receptors is a man aged 30-40 years in good health.

The V gene is TRBV6-1, the J gene TRBJ1-4; D is unresolved. Germline V gene data show CDR1 as MNHNS and CDR2 as SASEGT. The CDR3 contains 14 residues. The ends were cut back, 0 bases at V and 3 bases at J, with 5 bases in the middle. In DNA, the CDR3 is TGTGCCAGCAGTGAAGCAGGAGCTAATGAAAAACTGTTTTTT. Protein product: CASSEAGANEKLFF.

CDR3 amino acids: CSARGTYGYTF. The CDR3 coding sequence is TGCAGTGCTAGAGGGACCTATGGCTACACCTTC. The genes are TRBV20-1 and TRBJ1-2, with no clear D. V lost 1 base and J lost 4, with 4 bases in between. Looked up from germline, CDR1 is DFQATT and CDR2 is SNEGSKA (reference sequence). The CDR3 is 11 residues long.

The V and J genes are TRBV27 and TRBJ1-2; 9 positions agree with TRBD1. From germline, CDR1 is MNHEY and CDR2 SMNVEV (reference sequence). The CDR3 length is 13 residues. Trimming at V came to 8 bases and at J to 4 bases, leaving 5 bases not matched to a gene. The CDR3 nucleotides read TGTGCCAGCCGACAGGGGGTGACCTATGGCTACACCTTC. Translated: CASRQGVTYGYTF.

The rearrangement links TRBV6-6 to TRBJ2-7, with 7 positions matching TRBD1. The CDR3 consists of 17 residues. V gave up 5 bases and J gave up 3 bases; unmatched junction bases: 16. Germline CDR1 and CDR2: MNHNY and SVGAGI (reference sequence). CDR3 coding DNA: TGTGCCAGCAGTCGCTCCGTATCTGGGACAGAATACTACGAGCAGTACTTC. Its protein product is CASSRSVSGTEYYEQYF.

The V gene is TRBV9, the J gene TRBJ2-3; D call uncertain. Germline V CDR1 and CDR2: SGDLS, YYNGEE. V lost 1 base and J 2 bases, leaving 11 bases between the germline ends. CDR3 length equals 15 residues. CDR3 nucleotides: TGTGCCAGCAGCGTATATGGCGGAGACACAGATACGCAGTATTTT. Its translation is CASSVYGGDTDTQYF.

This clone has just one count. The chain uses TRBV28 and TRBJ1-4, with D possibly matching TRBD1 (6 bases). Per germline, CDR1 MDHEN and CDR2 SYDVKM. This CDR3 is built from 14 residues. V was trimmed by 3 bases and J by 8 bases, leaving 13 bases between them. The CDR3 reads CASSLTGNLEKLFF. In DNA, the CDR3 is TGTGCCAGCAGTTTGACAGGCAATCTCGAAAAACTGTTTTTT.

The V gene is TRBV11-2, the J gene TRBJ2-1; 8 bases are a match to TRBD2. V lost 0 bases and J lost 0; bases outside the gene matches: 10. Germline V lookup: CDR1 SGHAT, CDR2 FQNNGV. The length of the CDR3 is 19 residues. In DNA form, the CDR3 reads TGTGCCAGCAGCTTAGATTCACAAACTAGCGGATTCTCCTACAATGAGCAGTTCTTC. It translates to CASSLDSQTSGFSYNEQFF.

A few counts support this clone. This chain uses TRBV12-5 with TRBJ1-6, with TRBD1 as a possible D gene (6 bases). The V end was cut by 3 bases, the J end by 6 bases, with 9 bases between. CDR1 and CDR2 from the germline V gene are LGHNT and FRNRAP. The CDR3 consists of 14 residues. Here the CDR3 DNA reads TGTGCTAGTGGTTTCGGAGGGGGTAATTCACCCCTCCACTTT. Protein sequence: CASGFGGGNSPLHF.